These 23 T cell receptor beta chains were all obtained from the same sample, sequenced in a study of blood T cell repertoires in COVID-19. The assay was immunoSEQ multiplex PCR, and TCRdb's table has in-frame clones only and misses some. The sample holds roughly 56,000 clones, 75% to 95% seen once. Source material: peripheral blood. These receptor sequences come from a man aged 50-60 years with active COVID-19.

V gene TRBV6-5 combines with J gene TRBJ2-1, with TRBD2 identical over 7 bases. V trimming: 7 bases; J trimming: 4 bases; junction bases outside the gene matches: 4. This CDR3 contains 13 residues. Germline V gene sequence: CDR1 MNHEY, CDR2 SVGAGI. The CDR3 loop is CASIRGGYNEQFF. The CDR3 nucleotides read TGTGCCAGCATCCGGGGAGGGTACAATGAGCAGTTCTTC.

The rearrangement uses TRBV13 and TRBJ2-7, with 7 positions matching TRBD2. With V trimmed by 5 bases and J by 4 bases, 8 bases remained unmatched. The germline V gene encodes CDR1 PRHDT and CDR2 FYEKMQ (reference sequence). The CDR3 runs 14 residues. The CDR3 sequence is CASSRAGESYEQYF. The CDR3 DNA follows: TGTGCCAGCAGCCGGGCGGGAGAGTCGTACGAGCAGTACTTC.

The table lists this clone with a count of one. The CDR3 reads CASSATAYSNQPQHF. The CDR3 nucleotides read TGTGCCAGCAGCGCGACAGCTTATAGCAATCAGCCCCAGCATTTT. The V and J genes are TRBV9 and TRBJ1-5; D perhaps matches TRBD1 (5 bases). The CDR3 is 15 amino acids. Germline V gives CDR1 SGDLS, CDR2 YYNGEE. V dropped 3 bases and J dropped 0 bases, with 10 bases sitting between them. Full variable domain (outside the CDR3, taken from reference TRBV9 and TRBJ1-5): DSGVTQTPKHLITATGQRVTLRCSPRSGDLSVYWYQQSLDQGLQFLIQYYNGEERAKGNILERFSAQQFPDLHSELNLSSLELGDSALYFCASSATAYSNQPQHFGDGTRLSIL.

This clone was seen more than once but under ten times. This chain connects TRBV19 to TRBJ2-1, with TRBD1 matching 10 bases. The CDR3 has 23 residues. Germline-derived CDR1 and CDR2 are LNHDA and SQIVND (reference sequence). The J segment lost 0 bases and the V segment lost 3 bases, leaving 23 bases of the junction unmatched. CDR3 residues: CASSIGDWAGTGVSSSSYNEQFF. The CDR3 DNA reads TGTGCCAGTAGTATTGGGGATTGGGCCGGGACAGGGGTTTCCTCTAGCTCCTACAATGAGCAGTTCTTC.

The chain combines TRBV5-8 with TRBJ2-6, with a possible D match to TRBD1 (5 bases). Trimming took 4 bases from V and 3 from J, leaving 11 bases between them. Germline-derived CDR1 and CDR2 are SGHTS and YDEGEE. This CDR3 is 15 amino acids long. DNA for the CDR3: TGTGCCAGCAGCCGCAGGGTGGTTGGGGCCAACGTCCTGACTTTC. It encodes CASSRRVVGANVLTF.

V and J are TRBV25-1 and TRBJ1-4, with D possibly TRBD1 on 5 matching bases. Trimming removed 6 bases at V and 4 bases at J, with 12 bases between. CDR3 length equals 14 residues. The germline CDR1 and CDR2 sequences are MGHDK and SYGVNS. The DNA for the CDR3 is TGTGCCAGCAGCCAACCCGGGGGTAATGAAAAACTGTTTTTT. Translation: CASSQPGGNEKLFF.

This clone was detected only once. The V and J genes are TRBV2 and TRBJ2-3; 7 bases are a match to TRBD1. J lost 2 bases, V lost 10 bases, and 15 bases had no gene match. The CDR3 has 16 amino acids. CDR1 and CDR2 (germline): SNHLY, FYNNEI. The CDR3 here is CATPLPPGQFTDTQYF. The CDR3 coding sequence is TGTGCCACCCCGCTCCCCCCGGGACAGTTCACAGATACGCAGTATTTT.

The gene calls are TRBV18 and TRBJ1-1; 7 bases fit TRBD1. CDR1 and CDR2 (germline): KGHSH, LQKENI. This CDR3 is built from 13 residues. V was clipped by 5 bases and J by 4 bases; unmatched bases: 4. The CDR3 loop is CASSADRVTEAFF. The CDR3 nucleotides read TGTGCCAGCTCAGCAGACAGGGTCACTGAAGCTTTCTTT.

V and J are TRBV29-1 and TRBJ2-7, with D perhaps matching TRBD1 (5 bases). The CDR3 extends over 13 amino acids. Germline values: CDR1 SQVTM, CDR2 ANQGSEA. With 0 bases removed from V and 5 bases from J, the gap between germline ends came to 11 bases. The CDR3 bases are TGCAGCGTTGAAGACAGGGTAACGCACGAGCAGTACTTC. Translation: CSVEDRVTHEQYF.

This chain uses TRBV16 with TRBJ1-6, with D perhaps matching TRBD1 (6 bases). Germline V CDR1 and CDR2: KGHSY, FQNENV. The CDR3 covers 15 residues. Trimming took off 0 bases at V and 7 bases at J, with 10 bases between the two ends. CDR3 nucleotides: TGTGCCAGCAGCCAATCACGGACAGTGAATTCACCCCTCCACTTT. It specifies CASSQSRTVNSPLHF. Full variable domain (rest looked up from reference TRBV16 and TRBJ1-6): GEEVAQTPKHLVRGEGQKAKLYCAPIKGHSYVFWYQQVLKNEFKFLISFQNENVFDETGMPKERFSAKCLPNSPCSLEIQATKLEDSAVYFCASSQSRTVNSPLHFGNGTRLTVT.

Only one count was recorded for this clone. The V call is TRBV9, the J call TRBJ2-1, with TRBD1 as a possible D gene (6 bases). V lost 2 bases and J 2 bases, leaving 14 bases between the germline ends. CDR1 and CDR2 (germline): SGDLS, YYNGEE. The CDR3 spans 16 residues. This CDR3 reads CASSVRGTTAYNEQFF. The CDR3 DNA follows: TGTGCCAGCAGCGTGCGAGGGACAACCGCCTACAATGAGCAGTTCTTC.

The chain carries TRBV3-1 (or the pseudogene TRBV3-2) and TRBJ1-1, with D hard to call. Trimming took 5 bases from V and 6 from J, leaving 13 bases between them. In germline, CDR1 is LGHDT, CDR2 YNNKEL (reference sequence). This CDR3 has 13 residues. Here the CDR3 DNA reads TGTGCCAGCAGCAGAGGTCTCCTCCCTGAAGCTTTCTTT. It yields the protein CASSRGLLPEAFF.

This chain connects TRBV11-2 to TRBJ1-6; D ambiguous. Trimming took off 5 bases at V and 7 bases at J, with 15 bases between the two ends. Germline V CDR1 and CDR2: SGHAT, FQNNGV. The CDR3 contains 15 residues. The chain's CDR3 is CASSATLTWNSPLHF. The CDR3 region has the DNA TGTGCCAGCAGCGCTACGTTGACTTGGAATTCACCCCTCCACTTT.

V and J are TRBV30 and TRBJ2-3; maybe TRBD2 (5 bases). The CDR3 totals 14 residues. Germline CDR1 is GTSNPN and CDR2 is SVGIG (reference sequence). With 1 base removed from V and 2 bases from J, the gap between germline ends came to 10 bases. In DNA, the CDR3 is TGTGCCTGGAGTGGGCTAGCCGTCACAGATACGCAGTATTTT. Amino acids: CAWSGLAVTDTQYF.

This chain's CDR3 is CACGGMSNQPQHF. The CDR3 region has the DNA TGTGCCTGCGGGGGAATGAGCAATCAGCCCCAGCATTTT. The chain recombines TRBV19 with TRBJ1-5; the D gene is possibly TRBD1 (5 bases). This CDR3 comprises 13 residues. Deletions cut 11 bases from V and 1 base from J, with 12 bases between. CDR1 and CDR2 from the germline V gene are LNHDA and SQIVND (reference sequence).

The chain uses TRBV6-6 and TRBJ2-3; no clear D gene. V was cut by 7 bases and J by 5 bases, with 10 bases left in between. Germline loops: CDR1 MNHNY, CDR2 SVGAGI (reference sequence). The CDR3 is 12 amino acids. The CDR3 DNA sequence: TGTGCCAGCACCACCCCCGGAGATACGCAGTATTTT. Amino acid sequence: CASTTPGDTQYF.

This rearrangement joins TRBV7-2 to TRBJ2-3; no reliable D call. V lost 0 bases and J 2 bases, leaving 6 bases between the germline ends. This CDR3 is built from 14 residues. The germline CDR1 and CDR2 sequences are SGHTA and FQGNSA. The CDR3 is CASSLASLTDTQYF. CDR3 coding DNA: TGTGCCAGCAGCTTAGCTAGCCTCACAGATACGCAGTATTTT.

The rearrangement links TRBV6-5 to TRBJ1-2, with D possibly being TRBD1 (6 bases). Trimming pared 6 bases from V and 5 bases from J, leaving 19 bases between. The CDR3 sequence is 15 residues long. Germline V gives CDR1 MNHEY, CDR2 SVGAGI. The CDR3 sequence is CASSTTGFYLYGYTF. The CDR3 bases are TGTGCCAGCAGCACTACAGGGTTTTACCTGTATGGCTACACCTTC.

CDR3 sequence: CASSPDRGGYTF. DNA for the CDR3: TGTGCCAGCAGTCCCGACAGGGGAGGCTACACCTTC. The rearrangement uses TRBV27 and TRBJ1-2; 8 bases are a match to TRBD1. CDR3 size: 12 residues. V lost 5 bases and J lost 8; bases outside the gene matches: 4. Germline V gene lookup returns CDR1 MNHEY and CDR2 SMNVEV (reference sequence).

The chain is built from TRBV19 and TRBJ1-1; TRBD1 matches at 7 bases. Losses at the gene ends were 9 bases for V and 8 bases for J; bases not matched to a gene: 12. The CDR3 runs 13 residues. Germline CDR1 and CDR2: LNHDA and SQIVND (reference sequence). CDR3 nucleotide sequence: TGTGCCAGCCCCTCAGGGGCAGGGGGAGAAGCTTTCTTT. This gives the protein CASPSGAGGEAFF. Drawing the rest from reference TRBV19 and TRBJ1-1, the complete variable domain is DGGITQSPKYLFRKEGQNVTLSCEQNLNHDAMYWYRQDPGQGLRLIYYSQIVNDFQKGDIAEGYSVSREKKESFPLTVTSAQKNPTAFYLCASPSGAGGEAFFGQGTRLTVV.

The chain combines TRBV2 with TRBJ2-7; D might be TRBD2 (7 bases). This CDR3 has 14 amino acids. The V end lost 7 bases, the J end lost 2 bases, and 15 bases lay between the germline ends. Germline assignment: CDR1 SNHLY and CDR2 FYNNEI. The CDR3 is CASTRGGGAYEQYF. CDR3 nucleotide sequence: TGTGCCAGCACCCGGGGAGGGGGGGCCTACGAGCAGTACTTC.

CDR3 sequence reads: CARQGEGLYTEAFF. CDR3 nucleotides: TGTGCCAGACAGGGGGAAGGATTGTACACTGAAGCTTTCTTT. The rearrangement joins TRBV30 to TRBJ1-1, with 9 positions matching TRBD1. V lost 8 bases, J lost 3 bases, and 10 bases stayed unmatched. Germline assignment: CDR1 GTSNPN and CDR2 SVGIG (reference sequence). The CDR3 length is 14 residues.

The sample holds a few counts of this clone. The genes are TRBV7-9 and TRBJ2-7; D gene ambiguous. The V gene's germline CDR1 is SEHNR and CDR2 FQNEAQ (reference sequence). The CDR3 is 11 amino acids. V was pared by 6 bases and J by 3 bases, with 6 bases between. The CDR3 nucleotides are TGTGCCAGCAGGCAACTCTACGAGCAGTACTTC. It encodes CASRQLYEQYF. Variable domain in full (rest from reference TRBV7-9 and TRBJ2-7): DTGVSQNPRHKITKRGQNVTFRCDPISEHNRLYWYRQTLGQGPEFLTYFQNEAQLEKSRLLSDRFSAERPKGSFSTLEIQRTEQGDSAMYLCASRQLYEQYFGPGTRLTVT.